This is a list of T cell receptor beta chains from one sample in a study of human T cells and chemical hapten exposure. TCRdb called the RACE reads again in MiXCR, with one record for every CDR3 protein. Of some 90,000 distinct CDR3 sequences listed, roughly a tenth are singletons. The sample in question was whole blood, obtained in connection with sensitization to the hapten diphenylcyclopropenone (DPC). All receptors derive from a woman between 25 and 40 years old with alopecia areata. Some clones in this sample may be carry-over from other donors' samples. Each CDR3 is given with its conserved first and last residue. Fields, in order: V gene, J gene, D gene, clone size, CDR3 DNA, CDR3 protein. A D gene is named only where the DNA matches it firmly. Clone size is given for some rows only: seen once, a few or many times, or a class if the clone is expanded.

TRBV20-1	TRBJ1-1	TRBD1	.	TGCAGTGCTAGAGTTCCGGGACAGGATATTGAAGCTTTCTTT	CSARVPGQDIEAFF
TRBV6-7	TRBJ2-3	.	.	TGTGCCAGCAGCCACTGGGCATACACAGATACGCAGTATTTT	CASSHWAYTDTQYF
TRBV25-1	TRBJ2-1	TRBD1	.	TGTGCCAGCAGTGGATTATGGGGGACAGGAGCTAATGAGCAGTTCTTC	CASSGLWGTGANEQFF
TRBV12-3/TRBV12-4	TRBJ2-1	TRBD1	many	TGTGCCAGCAGTTCCCGGACAGGGAGAAATGAGCAGTTCTTC	CASSSRTGRNEQFF
TRBV29-1	TRBJ2-5	.	many	TGCAGCGTTGAAGGGCGGGTCGGGACCCAGTACTTC	CSVEGRVGTQYF
TRBV29-1	TRBJ2-5	.	many	TGCAGCGTTGCCCTCGCGGCCGGCAGAGAGACCCAGTACTTC	CSVALAAGRETQYF
TRBV28	TRBJ2-3	TRBD2	.	TGTGCCAGGAGTTTAGCGGGAACCACAGATACGCAGTATTTT	CARSLAGTTDTQYF
TRBV2	TRBJ1-4	.	many	TGTGCCAGCAGTGAACGGTCTAATGAAAAACTGTTTTTT	CASSERSNEKLFF
TRBV6-6	TRBJ1-2	.	many	TGTGCCAGCAGTTACTCGTTGAAGACTCTCACCTTC	CASSYSLKTLTF
TRBV4-2	TRBJ1-2	.	few	TGTGCCAGCAGCCAAGGGACAAACTCTGACTATGGCTACACCTTC	CASSQGTNSDYGYTF
TRBV20-1	TRBJ2-1	TRBD2	.	TGCAGTGCTAGACCGCTAGCGGGAGGCTCCTACAATGAGCAGTTCTTC	CSARPLAGGSYNEQFF
TRBV7-2	TRBJ2-5	.	.	TGTGCCAGCAGACCGGCAGCGGGTGGCGCGACCCAGTACTTC	CASRPAAGGATQYF